The clone carrying this TCR beta chain showed up just once. The germline V and J ends were trimmed by 5 bases and 6 bases, with 13 bases remaining between them. Per germline, CDR1 LNHDA and CDR2 SQIVND (reference sequence). This CDR3 comprises 13 residues. Through a sample-barcoded 5' primer and a J-beta primer mix, a second PCR was run for about 6 to 11 cycles. TCRdb itself ran the 5' RACE reads through MiXCR, one entry per CDR3 protein. Among approximately 760,000 distinct CDR3 sequences listed, 20% to 25% were seen once. This entry is derived from a study of blood T cells in healthy people across ages. This sample was also put to use in a study of T cells of mothers and their children. From that report: Per child, 3 million or so TCR beta CDR3 reads were obtained, against over 9 million per mother. Related and unrelated pairs show similar thymic shaping of TCR recombination output. Clones that were microchimeric and persistent were not detected among T cells.

This clonotype was obtained from a boy aged 5 to 17 in good health. This chain links TRBV19 with TRBJ2-5, with D tentatively TRBD1 (6 bases). The sample comprised blood. CDR3 in DNA: TGTGCCAGTAGTGAAACAGGGTTCCAGACCCAGTACTTC. Amino acid sequence: CASSETGFQTQYF. Filled out from reference TRBV19 and TRBJ2-5, the complete variable domain reads DGGITQSPKYLFRKEGQNVTLSCEQNLNHDAMYWYRQDPGQGLRLIYYSQIVNDFQKGDIAEGYSVSREKKESFPLTVTSAQKNPTAFYLCASSETGFQTQYFGPGTRLLVL.